This T cell receptor beta chain was recovered during a study of blood T cell repertoires in COVID-19. Study in general: Acute and convalescent COVID-19 specimens originated in the United States, Italy and Spain. Nucleic acid was either cDNA or gDNA, and it came from T cells, B-cell-depleted T cells, or PBMCs.

Germline CDR1 reads MNHEY; CDR2 reads SVGEGT. V trimming: 1 base; J trimming: 7 bases; junction bases outside the gene matches: 6. The CDR3 length is 15 residues. In the authors' methods: Amplification of reference gene primers was used by the study to estimate nucleated cell counts. Generated by immunoSEQ multiplex PCR, the TCRdb table keeps only in-frame clones and is missing some. Clone size and V and J calls were adopted from that table, with D and trimming inferred from the DNA. The sample comprises 70,000 to 80,000 clones, approximately 83% of which are singletons, and approximately 40% rests with the top ten.

Sequenced sample: peripheral blood. The chain is built from TRBV6-2 or TRBV6-3 and TRBJ1-4, with 7 bases aligning to TRBD1. The sequence came from a man older than 75 with acute or convalescent COVID-19. The CDR3 sequence is CASSYLTGKGEKLFF. The CDR3 DNA sequence: TGTGCCAGCAGTTACTTGACAGGGAAAGGTGAAAAACTGTTTTTT.